This T cell receptor (beta chain) is from a study of T cells after yellow fever vaccination. The V gene's germline CDR1 is MNHEY and CDR2 SVGAGI. V lost 2 bases to trimming and J lost 7 bases, with 14 bases between them. The CDR3 contains 14 residues. In TCRdb, the 5' RACE reads were re-called with MiXCR into one record per CDR3 protein. This sample has roughly 30,000 distinct CDR3 sequences, with 6.3% found just once. Sequenced material: PBMCs, either bulk or a sorted T-cell subset (CD4+, CD8+, memory, or dextramer-sorted; not recorded which), taken on the day of the yellow fever booster vaccination. The sequence was obtained from a man in his thirties or forties who received the YFV17D yellow fever vaccine. The chain uses TRBV6-5 and TRBJ2-5; D is ambiguous. This CDR3 reads CASSYRKFTGTQYF. For the CDR3, the DNA is TGTGCCAGCAGTTACCGTAAATTCACGGGGACCCAGTACTTC.